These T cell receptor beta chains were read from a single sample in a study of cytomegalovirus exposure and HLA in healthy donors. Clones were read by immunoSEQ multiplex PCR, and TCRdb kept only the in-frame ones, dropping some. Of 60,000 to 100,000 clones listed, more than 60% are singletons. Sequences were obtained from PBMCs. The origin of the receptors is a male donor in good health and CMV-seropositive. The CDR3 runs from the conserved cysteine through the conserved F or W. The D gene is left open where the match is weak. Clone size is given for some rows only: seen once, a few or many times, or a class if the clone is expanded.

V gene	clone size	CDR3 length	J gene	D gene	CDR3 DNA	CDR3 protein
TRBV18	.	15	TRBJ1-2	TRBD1	TGTGCCAGCTCACCATTGGACAGGCCCGTCTATGGCTACACCTTC	CASSPLDRPVYGYTF
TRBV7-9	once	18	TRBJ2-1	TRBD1	TGTGCCAGCATCGTCTCGGGACAGGGAAACCAATTCTACAATGAGCAGTTCTTC	CASIVSGQGNQFYNEQFF
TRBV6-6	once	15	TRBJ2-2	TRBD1	TGTGCCAGCAGTTACTTCGACAGGGGTCCCGGGGAGCTGTTTTTT	CASSYFDRGPGELFF
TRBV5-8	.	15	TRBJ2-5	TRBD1	TGTGCCAGCAGCCCAAGGACAGGGGGCCAAGAGACCCAGTACTTC	CASSPRTGGQETQYF
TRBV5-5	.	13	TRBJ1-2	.	TGTGCCAGCAGCTTGGCCCAGGGTTATGGCTACACCTTC	CASSLAQGYGYTF
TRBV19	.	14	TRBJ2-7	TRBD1	TGTGCCAGTAGTATCACAGGGGGCTGGGACGAGCAGTACTTC	CASSITGGWDEQYF
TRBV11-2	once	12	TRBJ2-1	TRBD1	TGTGCCAGCAGCATACAGGGGATTGAGCAGTTCTTC	CASSIQGIEQFF
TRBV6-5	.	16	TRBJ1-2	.	TGTGCCAGCAGTTACTCTGCCACGAGAATTACCTATGGCTACACCTTC	CASSYSATRITYGYTF
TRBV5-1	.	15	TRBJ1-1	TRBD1	TGCGCCTCCCGGCGGGGACAGGGGGTGAGCACTGAAGCTTTCTTT	CASRRGQGVSTEAFF
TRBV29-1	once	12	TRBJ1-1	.	TGCAGCGTTGAGGTTGCGGGCGCTGAAGCTTTCTTT	CSVEVAGAEAFF
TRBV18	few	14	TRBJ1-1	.	TGTGCCAGCTCACCACCATCCGGGGGCACTGAAGCTTTCTTT	CASSPPSGGTEAFF
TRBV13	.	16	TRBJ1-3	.	TGTGCCAGCAGCGGCCAGACAAGCAAGTCGGGAAACACCATATATTTT	CASSGQTSKSGNTIYF
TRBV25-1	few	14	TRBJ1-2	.	TGTGCCAGCAGTGAATATCAACTAGGCTATGGCTACACCTTC	CASSEYQLGYGYTF
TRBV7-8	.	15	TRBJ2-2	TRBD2	TGTGCCAGCAGCTTACTAGCGGGAGCCACCGGGGAGCTGTTTTTT	CASSLLAGATGELFF
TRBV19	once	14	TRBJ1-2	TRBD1	TGTGCCAGTAGTAGAGGGACAGTTCCCTATGGCTACACCTTC	CASSRGTVPYGYTF
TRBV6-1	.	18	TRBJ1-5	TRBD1	TGTGCCAGCAGTGAAAGGGACAGGGGGCCGGGAACTTCTCAGCCCCAGCATTTT	CASSERDRGPGTSQPQHF
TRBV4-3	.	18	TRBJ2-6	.	TGCGCCAGCAGCCAAGATCAAGCGTCTAGCTCTGGGGCCAACGTCCTGACTTTC	CASSQDQASSSGANVLTF
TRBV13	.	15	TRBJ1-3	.	TGTGCCAGCAGCCGACGGGGGATCGGTGGAAACACCATATATTTT	CASSRRGIGGNTIYF
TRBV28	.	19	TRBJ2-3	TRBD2	TGTGCCAGCAGTTTACTGGTACTAGCGGGAGCGTCGAACACAGATACGCAGTATTTT	CASSLLVLAGASNTDTQYF
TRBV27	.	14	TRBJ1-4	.	TGTGCCAGCAGTTCGGCAGGGATAGATGAAAAACTGTTTTTT	CASSSAGIDEKLFF
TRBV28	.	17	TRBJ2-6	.	TGTGCCAGCAGTCAAGGGACTTCAGGCTCTGGGGCCAACGTCCTGACTTTC	CASSQGTSGSGANVLTF
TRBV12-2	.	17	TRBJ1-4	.	TGTGCAAGTCGCCCCAGACAGGGGGCTGGTGGTAATGAAAAACTGTTTTTT	CASRPRQGAGGNEKLFF
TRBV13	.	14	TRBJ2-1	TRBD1	TGTGCCAGCAGACCGACAGGGGGGGTGGTTGAGCAGTTCTTC	CASRPTGGVVEQFF
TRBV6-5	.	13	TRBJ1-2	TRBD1	TGTGCCAGCAGTCCGACAGGGACCCTTGGCTACACCTTC	CASSPTGTLGYTF
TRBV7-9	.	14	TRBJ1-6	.	TGTGCCAGCAGCTTAGCGATTTCGGGATCACCCCTCCACTTT	CASSLAISGSPLHF
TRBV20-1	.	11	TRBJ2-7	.	TGCAGTTGGGGCCGAGCCTACGAGCAGTACTTC	CSWGRAYEQYF
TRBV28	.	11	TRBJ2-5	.	TGTGCCAGCAGTTTAGGCGGGCCCCAGTACTTC	CASSLGGPQYF
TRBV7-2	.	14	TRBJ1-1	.	TGTGCCAGCATCCCACAGGGATTCAACACTGAAGCTTTCTTT	CASIPQGFNTEAFF
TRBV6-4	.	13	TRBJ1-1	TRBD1	TGTGCCAGCAGTGACCTACAGGGGACTGAAGCTTTCTTT	CASSDLQGTEAFF
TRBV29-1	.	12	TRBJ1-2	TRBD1	TGCAGCGTTGATACAGGGGGCCATGGCTACACCTTC	CSVDTGGHGYTF
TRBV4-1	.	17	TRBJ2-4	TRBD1	TGCGCCAGCAGCCGATTTGGGACAGGGGAAGCCAAAAACATTCAGTACTTC	CASSRFGTGEAKNIQYF
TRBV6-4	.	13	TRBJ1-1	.	TGTGCCAGCAGGGACAGCATGAACACTGAAGCTTTCTTT	CASRDSMNTEAFF
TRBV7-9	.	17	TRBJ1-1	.	TGTGCCAGCAGCTTATTGGGGTGGAGGGGATTGAACACTGAAGCTTTCTTT	CASSLLGWRGLNTEAFF
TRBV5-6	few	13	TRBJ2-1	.	TGTGCCAGCAGTCTTTGGCCATCCAATGAGCAGTTCTTC	CASSLWPSNEQFF
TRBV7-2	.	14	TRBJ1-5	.	TGTGCCAGCAGCTTACTGACAGCTGGCCAGCCCCAGCATTTT	CASSLLTAGQPQHF
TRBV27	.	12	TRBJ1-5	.	TGTGCCAGCAGTTTATATGCGGGGCCCCAGCATTTT	CASSLYAGPQHF
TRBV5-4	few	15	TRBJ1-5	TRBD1	TGTGCCAGCAGCTTGGACGGGGACAGAACTGGCCCCCAGCATTTT	CASSLDGDRTGPQHF